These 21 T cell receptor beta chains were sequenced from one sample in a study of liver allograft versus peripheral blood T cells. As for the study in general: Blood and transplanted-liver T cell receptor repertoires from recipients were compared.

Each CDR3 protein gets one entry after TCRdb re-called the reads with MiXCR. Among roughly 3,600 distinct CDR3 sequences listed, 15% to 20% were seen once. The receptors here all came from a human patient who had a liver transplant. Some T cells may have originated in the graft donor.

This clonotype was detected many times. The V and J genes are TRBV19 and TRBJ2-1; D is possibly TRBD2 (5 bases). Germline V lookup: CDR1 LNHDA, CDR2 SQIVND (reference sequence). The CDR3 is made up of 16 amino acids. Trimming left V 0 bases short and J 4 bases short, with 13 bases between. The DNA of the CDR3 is TGTGCCAGTAGTATAGATCCGGCTAGCCAGTACAATGAGCAGTTCTTC. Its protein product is CASSIDPASQYNEQFF.

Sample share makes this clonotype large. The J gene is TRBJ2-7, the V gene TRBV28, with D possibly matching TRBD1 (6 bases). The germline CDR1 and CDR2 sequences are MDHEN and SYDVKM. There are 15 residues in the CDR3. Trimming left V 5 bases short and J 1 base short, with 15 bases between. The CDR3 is CASSTGHGFSYEQYF. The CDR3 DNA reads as TGTGCCAGCAGTACGGGACACGGCTTTTCCTACGAGCAGTACTTC.

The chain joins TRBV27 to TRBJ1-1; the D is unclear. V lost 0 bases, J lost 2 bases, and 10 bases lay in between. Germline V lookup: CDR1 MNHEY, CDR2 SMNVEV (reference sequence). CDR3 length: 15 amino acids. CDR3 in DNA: TGTGCCAGCAGTTTATCTATGCGGGGAAACACTGAAGCTTTCTTT. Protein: CASSLSMRGNTEAFF.

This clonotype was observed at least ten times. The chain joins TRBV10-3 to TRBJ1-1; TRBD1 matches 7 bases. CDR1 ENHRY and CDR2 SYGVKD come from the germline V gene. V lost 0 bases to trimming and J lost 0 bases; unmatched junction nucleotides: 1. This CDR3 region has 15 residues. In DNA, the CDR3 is TGTGCCATCAGTGAGTCCGGGACAGTGAACACTGAAGCTTTCTTT. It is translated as CAISESGTVNTEAFF.

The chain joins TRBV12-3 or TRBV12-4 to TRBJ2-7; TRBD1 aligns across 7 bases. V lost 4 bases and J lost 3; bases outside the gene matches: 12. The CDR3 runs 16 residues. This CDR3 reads CASSSPGQLLRYEQYF. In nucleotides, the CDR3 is TGTGCCAGCAGTTCGCCGGGACAGTTACTCCGCTACGAGCAGTACTTC.

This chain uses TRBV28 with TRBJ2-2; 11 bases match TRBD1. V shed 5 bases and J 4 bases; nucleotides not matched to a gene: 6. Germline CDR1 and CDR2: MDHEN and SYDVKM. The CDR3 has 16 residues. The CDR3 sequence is CASSHWTGGVTGELFF. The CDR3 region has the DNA TGTGCCAGCAGTCACTGGACAGGGGGCGTCACCGGGGAGCTGTTTTTT.

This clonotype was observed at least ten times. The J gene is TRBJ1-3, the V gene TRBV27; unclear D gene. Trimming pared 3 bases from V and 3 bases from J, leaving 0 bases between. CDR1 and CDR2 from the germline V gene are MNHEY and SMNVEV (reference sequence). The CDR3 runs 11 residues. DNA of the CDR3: TGTGCCAGCAGTTTTGGAAACACCATATATTTT. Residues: CASSFGNTIYF.

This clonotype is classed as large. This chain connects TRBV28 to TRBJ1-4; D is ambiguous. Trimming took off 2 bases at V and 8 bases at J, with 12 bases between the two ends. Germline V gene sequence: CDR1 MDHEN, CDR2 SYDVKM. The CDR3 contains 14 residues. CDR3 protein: CASSLRPLGEKLFF. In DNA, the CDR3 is TGTGCCAGCAGTTTACGGCCCCTGGGCGAAAAACTGTTTTTT.

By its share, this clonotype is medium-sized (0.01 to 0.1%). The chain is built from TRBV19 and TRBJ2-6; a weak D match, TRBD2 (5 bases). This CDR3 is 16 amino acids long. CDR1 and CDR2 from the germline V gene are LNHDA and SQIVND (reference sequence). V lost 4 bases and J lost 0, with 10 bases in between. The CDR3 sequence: CASSTGRGSGANVLTF. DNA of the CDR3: TGTGCCAGTAGTACCGGACGGGGCTCTGGGGCCAACGTCCTGACTTTC. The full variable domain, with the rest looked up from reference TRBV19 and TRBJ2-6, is DGGITQSPKYLFRKEGQNVTLSCEQNLNHDAMYWYRQDPGQGLRLIYYSQIVNDFQKGDIAEGYSVSREKKESFPLTVTSAQKNPTAFYLCASSTGRGSGANVLTFGAGSRLTVL.

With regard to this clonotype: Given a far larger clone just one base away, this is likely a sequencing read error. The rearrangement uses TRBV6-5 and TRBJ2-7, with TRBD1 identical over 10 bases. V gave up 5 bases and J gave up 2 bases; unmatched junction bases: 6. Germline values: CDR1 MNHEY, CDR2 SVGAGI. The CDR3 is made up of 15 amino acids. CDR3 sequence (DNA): TGTGCCAGCAGTGAGTCGGGGACAGGGGCCTACGAGCAGTACTTC. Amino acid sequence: CASSESGTGAYEQYF.

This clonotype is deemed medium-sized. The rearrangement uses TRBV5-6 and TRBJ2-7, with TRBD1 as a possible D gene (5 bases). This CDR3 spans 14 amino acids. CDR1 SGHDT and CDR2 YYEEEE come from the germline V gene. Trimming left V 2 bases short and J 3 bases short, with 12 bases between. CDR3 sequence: CASSLVSQGYEQYF. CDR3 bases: TGTGCCAGCAGCTTAGTCTCTCAGGGCTACGAGCAGTACTTC.

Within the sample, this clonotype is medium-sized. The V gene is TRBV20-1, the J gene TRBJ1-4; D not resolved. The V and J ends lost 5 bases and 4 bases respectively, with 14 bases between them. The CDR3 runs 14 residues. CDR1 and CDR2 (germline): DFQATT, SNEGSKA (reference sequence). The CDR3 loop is CSAGRADSNEKLFF. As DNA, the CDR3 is TGCAGTGCTGGAAGGGCAGATAGTAATGAAAAACTGTTTTTT.

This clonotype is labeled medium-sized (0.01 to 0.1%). CDR3 residues: CSARGGTDTGELFF. The CDR3, as DNA: TGCAGTGCTAGAGGAGGGACAGACACCGGGGAGCTGTTTTTT. The gene calls are TRBV20-1 and TRBJ2-2; 7 bases are a match to TRBD1. V lost 1 base to trimming and J lost 3 bases; unmatched junction nucleotides: 2. From germline, CDR1 is DFQATT and CDR2 SNEGSKA (reference sequence). CDR3 length: 14 amino acids.

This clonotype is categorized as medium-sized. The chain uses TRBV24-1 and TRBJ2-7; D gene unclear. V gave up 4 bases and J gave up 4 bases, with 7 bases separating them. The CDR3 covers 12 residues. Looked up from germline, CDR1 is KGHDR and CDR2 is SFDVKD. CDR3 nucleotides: TGTGCCACCAGTGACCACGGTTACGAGCAGTACTTC. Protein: CATSDHGYEQYF.

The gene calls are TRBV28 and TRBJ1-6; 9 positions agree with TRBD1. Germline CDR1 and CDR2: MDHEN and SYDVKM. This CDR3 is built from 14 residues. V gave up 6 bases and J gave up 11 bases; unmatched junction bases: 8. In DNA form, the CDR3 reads TGTGCCAGCAGCGACAGGGGGTACGCTCCACCCCTCCACTTT. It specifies CASSDRGYAPPLHF. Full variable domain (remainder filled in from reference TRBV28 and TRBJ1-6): DVKVTQSSRYLVKRTGEKVFLECVQDMDHENMFWYRQDPGLGLRLIYFSYDVKMKEKGDIPEGYSVSREKKERFSLILESASTNQTSMYLCASSDRGYAPPLHFGNGTRLTVT.

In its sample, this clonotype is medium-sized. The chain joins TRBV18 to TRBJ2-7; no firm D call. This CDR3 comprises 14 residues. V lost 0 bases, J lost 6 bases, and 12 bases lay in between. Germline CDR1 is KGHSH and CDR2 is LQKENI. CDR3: CASSPPLELSEQYF. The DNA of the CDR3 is TGTGCCAGCTCACCACCGCTCGAACTCAGCGAGCAGTACTTC.

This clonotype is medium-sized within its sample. The CDR3 region has the DNA TGTGCCAGCAGTGTCCTAGTGGGGGGCTCCTACAATGAGCAGTTCTTC. Amino acid sequence: CASSVLVGGSYNEQFF. The chain combines TRBV13 with TRBJ2-1; a weak D match, TRBD2 (6 bases). V lost 6 bases to trimming and J lost 0 bases, with 15 bases between them. The CDR3 covers 16 residues. In germline, CDR1 is PRHDT, CDR2 FYEKMQ (reference sequence).

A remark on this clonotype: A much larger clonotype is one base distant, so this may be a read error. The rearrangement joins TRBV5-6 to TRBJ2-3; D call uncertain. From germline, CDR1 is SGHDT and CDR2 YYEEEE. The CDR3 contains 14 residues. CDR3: CVSSLMQGTDTQYF. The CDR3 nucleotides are TGTGTCAGCAGCTTGATGCAGGGCACAGATACGCAGTATTTT.

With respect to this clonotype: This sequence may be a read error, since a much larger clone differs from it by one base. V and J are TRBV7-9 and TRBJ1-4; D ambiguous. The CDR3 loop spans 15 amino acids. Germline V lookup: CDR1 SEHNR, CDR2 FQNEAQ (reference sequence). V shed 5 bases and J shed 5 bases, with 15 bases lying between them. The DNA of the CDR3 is TGTGCCAGCAGCCTAGATCGAAGACTAAATGAAAAACTGTTTTTT. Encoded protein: CASSLDRRLNEKLFF. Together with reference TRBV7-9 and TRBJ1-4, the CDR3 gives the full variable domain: DTGVSQNPRHKITKRGQNVTFRCDPISEHNRLYWYRQTLGQGPEFLTYFQNEAQLEKSRLLSDRFSAERPKGSFSTLEIQRTEQGDSAMYLCASSLDRRLNEKLFFGSGTQLSVL.

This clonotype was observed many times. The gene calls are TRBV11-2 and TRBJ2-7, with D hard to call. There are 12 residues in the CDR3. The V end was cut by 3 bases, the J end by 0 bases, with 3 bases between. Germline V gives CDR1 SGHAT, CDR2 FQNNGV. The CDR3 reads CASSFSSYEQYF. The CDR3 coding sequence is TGTGCCAGCAGCTTCAGCTCCTACGAGCAGTACTTC.

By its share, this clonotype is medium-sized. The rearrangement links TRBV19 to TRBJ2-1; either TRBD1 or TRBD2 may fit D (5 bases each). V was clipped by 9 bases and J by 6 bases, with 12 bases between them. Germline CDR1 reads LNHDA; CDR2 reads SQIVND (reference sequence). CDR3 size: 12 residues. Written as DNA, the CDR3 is TGTGCCAGCAGGATTGGGGGCAATGAGCAGTTCTTC. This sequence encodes CASRIGGNEQFF.